Shown below are 14 T cell receptor beta chains from a single sample sequenced in a study of shared clonotypes between healthy human individuals. Some clones are missing from TCRdb's copy, which holds only in-frame ones; the method was immunoSEQ multiplex PCR. The table includes about 2.3 million clones, roughly 90% detected once. The specimen was naive CD4+ T cells from PBMCs. As to subset: CD45RA+ positively selected. These receptors came from a man aged 18 to 30 in good health. Some clones in this sample may be carry-over from other donors' samples.

This CDR3 reads CASSIYGTDTQYF. The DNA for the CDR3 is TGTGCCAGTAGTATATACGGTACAGATACGCAGTATTTT. The chain has TRBV19 and TRBJ2-3; D uncertain. This CDR3 contains 13 residues. Germline values: CDR1 LNHDA, CDR2 SQIVND (reference sequence). V lost 2 bases, J lost 3 bases, and 6 bases lay in between.

J is TRBJ2-1 and V is TRBV5-1; tentatively, D is TRBD2 (6 bases). Per germline, CDR1 SGHRS and CDR2 YFSETQ. The CDR3 has 13 residues. V lost 2 bases, J lost 9 bases, and 12 bases lay in between. The CDR3 protein is CASSLTSFLEQFF. The CDR3 bases are TGCGCCAGCAGCTTAACTAGCTTTCTTGAGCAGTTCTTC.

This clone was detected only once. The chain has TRBV27 and TRBJ2-6; the D is unclear. V lost 2 bases to trimming and J lost 0 bases, with 11 bases between them. The CDR3 has 17 residues. Per the germline V gene, CDR1 is MNHEY and CDR2 is SMNVEV (reference sequence). The CDR3 reads CASSLKGTGSGANVLTF. Here the CDR3 DNA reads TGTGCCAGCAGTTTAAAGGGAACGGGCTCTGGGGCCAACGTCCTGACTTTC. The variable domain in full, completed from reference TRBV27 and TRBJ2-6, reads EAQVTQNPRYLITVTGKKLTVTCSQNMNHEYMSWYRQDPGLGLRQIYYSMNVEVTDKGDVPEGYKVSRKEKRNFPLILESPSPNQTSLYFCASSLKGTGSGANVLTFGAGSRLTVL.

The chain uses TRBV30 and TRBJ2-5; TRBD1 matches 9 bases. The CDR3 runs to 14 residues. V gave up 5 bases and J gave up 4 bases; unmatched junction bases: 8. CDR1 and CDR2 from the germline V gene are GTSNPN and SVGIG (reference sequence). CDR3 sequence reads: CAWAGTGKRETQYF. Here the CDR3 DNA reads TGTGCCTGGGCGGGGACAGGGAAGCGAGAGACCCAGTACTTC.

This sequence joins TRBV5-1 and TRBJ2-7; 9 bases agree with TRBD1. The V segment lost 3 bases and the J segment 7 bases; nucleotides outside the gene matches: 11. The CDR3 is 15 amino acids. Germline values: CDR1 SGHRS, CDR2 YFSETQ. This chain's CDR3 is CASSSSYRGLVEQYF. In nucleotides, the CDR3 is TGCGCCAGCAGCTCTTCATACAGGGGGCTGGTGGAGCAGTACTTC. Variable domain in full (rest from reference TRBV5-1 and TRBJ2-7): KAGVTQTPRYLIKTRGQQVTLSCSPISGHRSVSWYQQTPGQGLQFLFEYFSETQRNKGNFPGRFSGRQFSNSRSEMNVSTLELGDSALYLCASSSSYRGLVEQYFGPGTRLTVT.

This sequence joins TRBV4-2 and TRBJ2-5; no firm D call. Germline CDR1 is LGHNA and CDR2 is YNFKEQ. V was pared by 0 bases and J by 6 bases, with 8 bases between. This CDR3 region has 13 residues. CDR3 coding DNA: TGTGCCAGCAGCCAAGAGGCCCTTCAGACCCAGTACTTC. It encodes CASSQEALQTQYF.

This clone was detected only once. The gene calls are TRBV4-2 and TRBJ1-3; a weak D match, TRBD1 (6 bases). The length of the CDR3 is 15 residues. The V and J ends lost 3 bases and 0 bases respectively, with 9 bases between them. Looked up from germline, CDR1 is LGHNA and CDR2 is YNFKEQ. The CDR3, as DNA: TGTGCCAGCAGCCACGGACAGCTCTCTGGAAACACCATATATTTT. This sequence encodes CASSHGQLSGNTIYF.

This rearrangement joins TRBV5-4 to TRBJ2-3; 7 bases align to TRBD1. CDR3 length equals 15 residues. After removal of 5 bases from V and 5 bases from J, the junction contained 11 bases not matched to a gene. Germline lookup yields CDR1 SGHNT and CDR2 YYREEE (reference sequence). This CDR3 is CASSSRQGQGDTQYF. The CDR3 coding sequence is TGTGCCAGCAGTTCTAGACAGGGTCAGGGAGATACGCAGTATTTT.

The V and J genes are TRBV7-2 and TRBJ2-7, with 9 positions matching TRBD2. CDR3 size: 16 residues. The germline V gene encodes CDR1 SGHTA and CDR2 FQGNSA. V was pared by 5 bases and J by 2 bases, with 10 bases of the junction left unmatched. CDR3 sequence reads: CASSPRAGGPTYEQYF. CDR3 DNA: TGTGCCAGCAGCCCCCGGGCGGGAGGGCCCACCTACGAGCAGTACTTC.

The V call is TRBV6-6, the J call TRBJ2-1; D gene uncertain. The germline V and J ends were trimmed by 7 bases and 9 bases, with 10 bases remaining between them. This CDR3 is 11 amino acids long. Germline CDR1 MNHNY, CDR2 SVGAGI (reference sequence). The DNA for the CDR3 is TGTGCCAGCACCACCCGTGGTGAGCAGTTCTTC. This codes for CASTTRGEQFF.

This clone has more than one count but fewer than ten. CDR3 region: CASGQGEGTEAFF. DNA for the CDR3: TGTGCCAGCGGACAGGGTGAGGGGACTGAAGCTTTCTTT. This rearrangement joins TRBV6-4 to TRBJ1-1, with 8 bases that match TRBD1. The germline gives CDR1 MRHNA, CDR2 SNTAGT. The CDR3 runs 13 residues. V lost 8 bases to trimming and J lost 5 bases; unmatched junction nucleotides: 7.

The rearrangement uses TRBV28 and TRBJ1-5; D is possibly TRBD1 (5 bases). Germline assignment: CDR1 MDHEN and CDR2 SYDVKM. This CDR3 is built from 16 residues. Trimming stripped 2 bases from V and 0 bases from J, with 11 bases between. CDR3 amino acids: CASSLGDGHSNQPQHF. The CDR3 bases are TGTGCCAGCAGTTTAGGGGACGGACATAGCAATCAGCCCCAGCATTTT.

This chain uses TRBV4-1 with TRBJ2-6, with 7 bases that match TRBD1. V lost 7 bases, J lost 0 bases, and 12 bases stayed unmatched. The CDR3 consists of 18 residues. The germline CDR1 and CDR2 sequences are MGHRA and YSYEKL. Written as DNA, the CDR3 is TGCGCCAGCACCCGACAGGGCGCCCAACCCTCTGGGGCCAACGTCCTGACTTTC. Amino acids: CASTRQGAQPSGANVLTF.

The rearrangement uses TRBV5-1 and TRBJ2-1, with 8 bases that match TRBD2. Germline lookup yields CDR1 SGHRS and CDR2 YFSETQ. The J segment lost 9 bases and the V segment lost 0 bases, leaving 5 bases of the junction unmatched. The CDR3 has 14 amino acids. CDR3 region: CASSLDGRAPEQFF. The CDR3 bases are TGCGCCAGCAGCTTGGACGGGAGGGCCCCTGAGCAGTTCTTC.